Each of the 7 T cell receptor beta chains below was sequenced from the same sample in a study of T cell repertoires in cytomegalovirus infection. TCRdb ran MiXCR on the reads and lists one entry per CDR3 protein. The repertoire includes about 900,000 distinct CDR3 sequences, approximately 32% of them detected once, and roughly 13% sits in the top ten. These receptors' antigens are unknown. The sample in question was cultured CD8+ T cells from PBMCs, obtained from culture after CMV antigen stimulation. Source of these receptors: a human donor in good health (CMV status not recorded). Some clones in this sample may be carry-over from other donors' samples.

This sequence joins TRBV7-9 and TRBJ2-2, with 11 bases aligning to TRBD2. The CDR3 loop spans 18 amino acids. J lost 0 bases, V lost 6 bases, and 9 bases had no gene match. CDR1 and CDR2 from the germline V gene are SEHNR and FQNEAQ (reference sequence). The CDR3 DNA reads TGTGCCAGCAGGAAGGCACTAGCGGGGGCCGCGAACACCGGGGAGCTGTTTTTT. Its translation: CASRKALAGAANTGELFF.

This clonotype showed up many times. This chain uses TRBV7-9 with TRBJ1-5; possibly TRBD1 for D (5 bases). V was cut by 6 bases and J by 4 bases, with 13 bases left in between. This CDR3 is 14 amino acids long. Germline assignment: CDR1 SEHNR and CDR2 FQNEAQ (reference sequence). CDR3 nucleotides: TGTGCCAGCAGTTGGGGGGGGGAAAATCAGCCCCAGCATTTT. Its translation: CASSWGGENQPQHF. Filled out from reference TRBV7-9 and TRBJ1-5, the complete variable domain reads DTGVSQNPRHKITKRGQNVTFRCDPISEHNRLYWYRQTLGQGPEFLTYFQNEAQLEKSRLLSDRFSAERPKGSFSTLEIQRTEQGDSAMYLCASSWGGENQPQHFGDGTRLSIL.

This clonotype was observed a handful of times. V usage is TRBV27 and J usage is TRBJ2-7; D possibly corresponds to TRBD2 (6 bases). Trimming left V 6 bases short and J 3 bases short, with 21 bases between. The CDR3 consists of 16 residues. Per the germline V gene, CDR1 is MNHEY and CDR2 is SMNVEV (reference sequence). The DNA for the CDR3 is TGTGCCAGCAGAGCCCGGAGGGGCGACGCGGACTACGAGCAGTACTTC. Its translation: CASRARRGDADYEQYF.

For this clonotype: This may be a read error, as it is one base from a much larger clone. The V gene is TRBV7-6, the J gene TRBJ1-1; 11 bases are a match to TRBD1. Germline V CDR1 and CDR2: SGHVS, FNYEAQ. This CDR3 contains 15 residues. The DNA of the CDR3 is TGTGTCAGCAGCCCGGGACAGGGGGGGAACACTGAAGCTTTCTTT. It specifies CVSSPGQGGNTEAFF.

The chain links TRBV14 to TRBJ2-5; weak D call: TRBD1 (5 bases). Germline V lookup: CDR1 SGHDN, CDR2 FVKESK. V lost 5 bases, J lost 1 base, and 8 bases lay in between. CDR3 length: 13 amino acids. Here the CDR3 reads CASSNTGQETQYF. The CDR3 nucleotides are TGTGCCAGCAGCAATACAGGCCAAGAGACCCAGTACTTC.

This clonotype has only a few counts. The chain joins TRBV14 to TRBJ2-1, with D uncertain. CDR3 size: 13 residues. Germline V gene lookup returns CDR1 SGHDN and CDR2 FVKESK. Trimming cost V 1 base and J 10 bases, with 11 bases left between them. The CDR3 loop reads CASSQARLGEQFF. The CDR3 region has the DNA TGTGCCAGCAGCCAAGCACGGCTCGGAGAGCAGTTCTTC. The full variable domain, in which reference TRBV14 and TRBJ2-1 provide the parts outside the CDR3, is EAGVTQFPSHSVIEKGQTVTLRCDPISGHDNLYWYRRVMGKEIKFLLHFVKESKQDESGMPNNRFLAERTGGTYSTLKVQPAELEDSGVYFCASSQARLGEQFFGPGTRLTVL.

The rearrangement uses TRBV7-6 and TRBJ2-7; no definite D call. V lost 2 bases to trimming and J lost 6 bases, with 14 bases between them. The CDR3 is made up of 14 amino acids. Germline CDR1 and CDR2: SGHVS and FNYEAQ. CDR3 residues: CASSLSGDDPEQYF. CDR3 in DNA: TGTGCCAGCAGCTTATCGGGTGACGACCCCGAGCAGTACTTC.